This T cell receptor (beta chain) was found in a study of OX40 agonist ivuxolimab in advanced cancers. Study-wide context: About 42% of patients had received prior checkpoint inhibitor therapy. Three patients had partial responses: one hepatocellular carcinoma, two cutaneous melanoma.

This clone was seen only once. As yet, its antigen is unknown. Findings and limits, study-wide: CD4+ and CD8+ T cells in blood underwent clonal expansion by week 6 at 0.1 to 3.0 mg/kg.

Only in-frame clones appear in the TCRdb table, and some are missing; sequencing was by immunoSEQ multiplex PCR. The data contain about 44,000 clones, more than 70% of them seen just once; the ten biggest clones take up 5.1%. Germline V CDR1 and CDR2: SGHTA, FQGTGA. This CDR3 spans 15 amino acids. The V end lost 5 bases, the J end lost 1 base, and 9 bases lay between the germline ends. The sample was CD4+ or CD8+ T cells sorted from blood, taken in a trial of the OX40 agonist ivuxolimab. The TCR comes from an adult with an advanced solid tumor such as melanoma, head and neck, liver or kidney cancer. J is TRBJ2-6 and V is TRBV7-3; D might be TRBD1 or TRBD2, each matching 6 bases. CDR3 protein: CASSGGGSGANVLTF. In DNA, the CDR3 is TGTGCCAGCAGCGGAGGGGGTTCTGGGGCCAACGTCCTGACTTTC. The full variable domain, with the rest looked up from reference TRBV7-3 and TRBJ2-6, is GAGVSQTPSNKVTEKGKYVELRCDPISGHTALYWYRQSLGQGPEFLIYFQGTGAADDSGLPNDRFFAVRPEGSVSTLKIQRTERGDSAVYLCASSGGGSGANVLTFGAGSRLTVL.